This TCR beta chain is drawn from a study of T cell responses to AZD1222 COVID-19 vaccine (dated by TCRdb to about 2021). Background for the entire study: TCR sequencing covered roughly 230 trial participants: approximately 200 given two doses of AZD1222 and 26 given two doses of MenACWY control vaccine. Trial participants were enrolled into age subgroups of 18-55, 56-69 and 70-plus years, which contained around 150, 28 and 57 TCR-sequenced participants, respectively.

CDR1 SGHRS and CDR2 YFSETQ are derived from the germline V gene. V drops 4 bases and J drops 8 bases, leaving 19 bases in between. The CDR3 starts with the cysteine, ends with the phenylalanine, and has 15 residues. The DNA shown is the 45-base CDR3, in frame from base 1. Summary of the overall study and its limitations: No day 14 peak-response samples were available, so repertoires were characterized only after the peak T cell response. After two AZD1222 doses, spike-specific TCR breadth and depth were significantly higher than at day 0 and than in MenACWY recipients. In the small 56-69-year group, the increase in depth fell short of significance, most likely because of low power. The vaccine-associated CD4 TCRs covered the entire spike protein, and the dominant responses fell in regions 160-218 and 743-854. Conclusions about previously exposed vaccinees are limited, since just six AZD1222 recipients were seropositive for SARS-CoV-2 at baseline. Participants were mostly white British and included more females than males, and it was suggested by the authors that clonal diversity may have been underestimated. Nearly half of unique spike-specific TCRs reportedly recognized epitopes outside regions mutated in the B.1.351 and B.1.1.7 variants.

The CDR3 regions of human TCRbeta chains were subjected to immunosequencing. In the source study's methods: Repertoire TCRs were matched against a reference library of SARS-CoV-2-specific TCRs generated with the MIRA antigen-specificity platform. Breadth was defined as the fraction of unique TCRs that were SARS-CoV-2-associated. Depth was defined as the fraction of total T cells that were SARS-CoV-2-associated. Using the MIRA data, every spike-specific TCR was mapped to the spike region that the TCR reacted to and assigned to either a CD4 or a CD8 class. Log10-transformed breadth and depth values were compared by one-way ANOVA with Sidak's multiple comparisons tests. TCRdb provides this immuneACCESS table in a form limited to in-frame rearrangements. Some clones are lacking; in checked studies, under half of them reflect an unresolved V gene, and why the rest are absent is not known. Clone size and V and J calls were adopted from that table, with D and trimming inferred from the DNA. This sample is represented by approximately 300,000 clones; around 92% of them were singletons. 0.55% of the sample is held by the ten biggest clonotypes.

Sample time point, as interpreted from the label and publication: about 28 days (+/-7) after the second vaccine dose. AZD1222 recipients whose second dose came at about 4 weeks and those whose second dose came at about 12 weeks were combined into one group, since spike-specific TCR depth and breadth did not differ between the two schedules. Samples from vaccinated people were obtained from the UK trials COV001 and COV002, which included a single-blind randomized controlled phase 2/3 trial of AZD1222 (ChAdOx1 nCoV-19) in healthy adults. For TCRbeta chain sequencing, PBMC samples from trial participants were taken at day 0 and at day 28 after the second dose. About this clone itself: Its antigen remains unidentified. Per-base quality was not reported, and no clone a single base away is much larger than it.

This clonotype was obtained from an adult who received the AZD1222 COVID-19 vaccine. The V and J segments used are TRBV5-1 and TRBJ1-3; the D segment cannot be called with confidence. Specimen: peripheral blood, collected 28 days after the second AZD1222 dose. The CDR3 region: CASSGVSPPADTIYF. The nucleotide sequence is given as TGCGCCAGCAGCGGGGTGAGTCCGCCGGCCGACACCATATATTTT.